This TCR beta chain was captured in a study of blood T cell repertoires in COVID-19. Study-level background: The United States, Italy and Spain supplied acute and convalescent COVID-19 samples.

This CDR3 contains 15 residues. Per germline, CDR1 GTSNPN and CDR2 SVGIG (reference sequence). V was trimmed by 2 bases and J by 0 bases, leaving 11 bases between them. Authors' data handling: Estimation of nucleated cell counts was performed using reference gene primer amplification. Measured with immunoSEQ multiplex PCR; TCRdb has only the in-frame clones, and not every one. From that table come the V and J calls and clone size; the DNA was used to work out D and trimming. The sample gives approximately 300,000 clones, roughly 88% of which show up once; 4% is in the top ten. Sequencing was carried out using peripheral blood. The sequence came from a woman aged 45-65 years with active or convalescent COVID-19. The chain uses TRBV30 and TRBJ2-1; D unresolved. The CDR3 DNA is TGTGCCTGGAGTCGTGGCAGGCCCTCCTACAATGAGCAGTTCTTC. Translation gives CAWSRGRPSYNEQFF. The full variable domain, with the rest looked up from reference TRBV30 and TRBJ2-1, is SQTIHQWPATLVQPVGSPLSLECTVEGTSNPNLYWYRQAAGRGLQLLFYSVGIGQISSEVPQNLSASRPQDRQFILSSKKLLLSDSGFYLCAWSRGRPSYNEQFFGPGTRLTVL.